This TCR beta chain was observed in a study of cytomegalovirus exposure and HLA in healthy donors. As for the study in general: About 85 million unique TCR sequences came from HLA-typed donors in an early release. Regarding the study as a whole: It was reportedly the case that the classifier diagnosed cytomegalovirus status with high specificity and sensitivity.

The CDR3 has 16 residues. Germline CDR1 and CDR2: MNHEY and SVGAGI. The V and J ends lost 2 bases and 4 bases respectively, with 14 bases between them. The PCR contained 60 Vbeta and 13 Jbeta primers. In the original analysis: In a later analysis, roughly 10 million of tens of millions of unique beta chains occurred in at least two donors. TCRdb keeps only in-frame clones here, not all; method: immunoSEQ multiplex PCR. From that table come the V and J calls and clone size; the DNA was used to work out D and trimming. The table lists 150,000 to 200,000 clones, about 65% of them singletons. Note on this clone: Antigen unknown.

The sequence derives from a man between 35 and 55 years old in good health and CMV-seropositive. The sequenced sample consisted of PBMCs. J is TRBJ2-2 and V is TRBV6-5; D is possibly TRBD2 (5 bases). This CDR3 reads CASSYQEGMGTGELFF. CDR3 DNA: TGTGCCAGCAGTTACCAAGAGGGAATGGGCACCGGGGAGCTGTTTTTT.